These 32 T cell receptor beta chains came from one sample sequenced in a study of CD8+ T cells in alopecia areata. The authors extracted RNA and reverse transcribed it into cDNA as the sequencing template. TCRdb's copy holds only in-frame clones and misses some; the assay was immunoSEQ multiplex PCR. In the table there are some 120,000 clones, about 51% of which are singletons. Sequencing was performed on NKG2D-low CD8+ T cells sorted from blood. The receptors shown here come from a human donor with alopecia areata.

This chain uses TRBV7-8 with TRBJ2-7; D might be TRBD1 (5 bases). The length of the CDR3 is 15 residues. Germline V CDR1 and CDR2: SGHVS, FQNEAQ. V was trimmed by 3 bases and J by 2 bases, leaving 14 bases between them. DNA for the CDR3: TGTGCCAGCAGCTTCGGGCAGGGTGAGACCTACGAGCAGTACTTC. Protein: CASSFGQGETYEQYF.

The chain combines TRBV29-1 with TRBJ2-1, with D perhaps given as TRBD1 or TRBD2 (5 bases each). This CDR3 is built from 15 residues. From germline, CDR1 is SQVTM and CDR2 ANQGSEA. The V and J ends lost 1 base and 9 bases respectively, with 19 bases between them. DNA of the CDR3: TGCAGCGTTGAAGGGGGTCCCCTTGACGGGACTGAGCAGTTCTTC. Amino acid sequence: CSVEGGPLDGTEQFF.

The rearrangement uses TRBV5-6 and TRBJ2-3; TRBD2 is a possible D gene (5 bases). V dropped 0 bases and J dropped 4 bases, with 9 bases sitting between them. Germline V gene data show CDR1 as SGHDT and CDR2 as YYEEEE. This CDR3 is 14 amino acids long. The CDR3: CASSLVGSADTQYF. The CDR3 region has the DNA TGTGCCAGCAGCTTGGTGGGGAGCGCAGATACGCAGTATTTT.

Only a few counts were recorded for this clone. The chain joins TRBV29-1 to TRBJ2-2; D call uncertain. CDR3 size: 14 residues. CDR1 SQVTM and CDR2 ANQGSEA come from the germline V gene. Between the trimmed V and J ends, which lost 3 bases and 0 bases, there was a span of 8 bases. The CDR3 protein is CSVEDPANTGELFF. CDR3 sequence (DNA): TGCAGCGTTGAGGACCCCGCGAACACCGGGGAGCTGTTTTTT.

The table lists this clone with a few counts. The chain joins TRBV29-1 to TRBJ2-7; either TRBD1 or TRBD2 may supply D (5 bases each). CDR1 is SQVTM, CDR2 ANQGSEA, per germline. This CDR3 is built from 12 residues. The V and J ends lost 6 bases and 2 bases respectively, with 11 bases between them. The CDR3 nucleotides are TGCAGCGTCCGAGGGGAGACCTACGAGCAGTACTTC. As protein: CSVRGETYEQYF.

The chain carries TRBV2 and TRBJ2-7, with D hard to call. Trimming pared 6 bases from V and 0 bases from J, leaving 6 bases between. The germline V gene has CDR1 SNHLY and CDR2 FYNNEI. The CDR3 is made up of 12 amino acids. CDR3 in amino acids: CASRTGSYEQYF. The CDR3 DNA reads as TGTGCCAGCAGGACTGGCTCCTACGAGCAGTACTTC. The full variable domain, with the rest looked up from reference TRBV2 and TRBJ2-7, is EPEVTQTPSHQVTQMGQEVILRCVPISNHLYFYWYRQILGQKVEFLVSFYNNEISEKSEIFDDQFSVERPDGSNFTLKIRSTKLEDSAMYFCASRTGSYEQYFGPGTRLTVT.

CDR3 sequence (DNA): TGTGCCTGGAGTGTAGAGGGTAGCAATCAGCCCCAGCATTTT. It translates to CAWSVEGSNQPQHF. V gene TRBV30 combines with J gene TRBJ1-5, with D hard to call. V was shortened by 0 bases and J by 0 bases, with 6 bases between the two germline ends. Germline V CDR1 and CDR2: GTSNPN, SVGIG (reference sequence). The CDR3 is 14 residues long. Complete variable domain (other parts from reference TRBV30 and TRBJ1-5): SQTIHQWPATLVQPVGSPLSLECTVEGTSNPNLYWYRQAAGRGLQLLFYSVGIGQISSEVPQNLSASRPQDRQFILSSKKLLLSDSGFYLCAWSVEGSNQPQHFGDGTRLSIL.

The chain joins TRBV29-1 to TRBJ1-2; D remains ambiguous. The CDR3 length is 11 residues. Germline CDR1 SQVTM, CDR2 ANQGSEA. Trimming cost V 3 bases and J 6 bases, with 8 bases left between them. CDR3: CSVDAGNGYTF. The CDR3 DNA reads TGCAGCGTTGACGCGGGAAATGGCTACACCTTC. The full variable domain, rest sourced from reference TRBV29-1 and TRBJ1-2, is SAVISQKPSRDICQRGTSLTIQCQVDSQVTMMFWYRQQPGQSLTLIATANQGSEATYESGFVIDKFPISRPNLTFSTLTVSNMSPEDSSIYLCSVDAGNGYTFGSGTRLTVV.

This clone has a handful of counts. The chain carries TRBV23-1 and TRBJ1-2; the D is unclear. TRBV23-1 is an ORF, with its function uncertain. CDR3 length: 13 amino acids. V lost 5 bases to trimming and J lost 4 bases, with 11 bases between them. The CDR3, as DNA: TGCGCCAGCAGTAGGGAGGAAGGCTATGGCTACACCTTC. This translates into CASSREEGYGYTF.

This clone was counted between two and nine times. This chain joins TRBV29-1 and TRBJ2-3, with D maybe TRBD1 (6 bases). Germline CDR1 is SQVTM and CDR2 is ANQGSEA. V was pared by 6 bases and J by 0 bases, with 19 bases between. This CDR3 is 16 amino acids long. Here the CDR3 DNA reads TGCAGCGTAGACACAGGGACACCAACTAGCACAGATACGCAGTATTTT. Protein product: CSVDTGTPTSTDTQYF.

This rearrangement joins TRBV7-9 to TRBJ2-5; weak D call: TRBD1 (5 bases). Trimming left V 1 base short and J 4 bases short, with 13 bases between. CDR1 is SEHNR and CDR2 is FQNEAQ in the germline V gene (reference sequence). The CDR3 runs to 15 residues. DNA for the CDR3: TGTGCCAGCAGCTTAGGGCAGGGCGCCTCAGAGACCCAGTACTTC. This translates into CASSLGQGASETQYF. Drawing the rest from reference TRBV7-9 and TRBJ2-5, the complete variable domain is DTGVSQNPRHKITKRGQNVTFRCDPISEHNRLYWYRQTLGQGPEFLTYFQNEAQLEKSRLLSDRFSAERPKGSFSTLEIQRTEQGDSAMYLCASSLGQGASETQYFGPGTRLLVL.

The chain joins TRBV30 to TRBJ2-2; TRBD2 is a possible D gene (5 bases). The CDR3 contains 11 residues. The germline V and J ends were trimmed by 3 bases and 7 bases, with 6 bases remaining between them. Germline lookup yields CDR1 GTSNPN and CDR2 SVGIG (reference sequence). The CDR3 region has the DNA TGTGCCTGGAGCCGGGGCGGGGAGCTGTTTTTT. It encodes CAWSRGGELFF.

The CDR3 protein is CASSGEDLTGNGYTF. The DNA for the CDR3 is TGTGCCAGCAGCGGAGAGGACTTGACAGGGAATGGCTACACCTTC. The rearrangement uses TRBV9 and TRBJ1-2; 7 bases align to TRBD1. This CDR3 has 15 amino acids. J was trimmed by 6 bases and V by 3 bases; bases with no gene match: 11. Per germline, CDR1 SGDLS and CDR2 YYNGEE.

The CDR3 is CASSLGLAGATDTQYF. The DNA of the CDR3 is TGTGCCAGCAGCTTAGGTCTAGCGGGGGCCACAGATACGCAGTATTTT. V is TRBV13 and J is TRBJ2-3, with 10 bases lining up with TRBD2. The J segment lost 2 bases and the V segment lost 0 bases, leaving 2 bases of the junction unmatched. Per germline, CDR1 PRHDT and CDR2 FYEKMQ (reference sequence). This CDR3 region has 16 residues.

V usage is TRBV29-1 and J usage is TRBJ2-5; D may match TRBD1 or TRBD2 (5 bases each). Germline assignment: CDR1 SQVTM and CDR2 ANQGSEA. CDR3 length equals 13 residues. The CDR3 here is CSEDRDLEETQYF. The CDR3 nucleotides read TGCAGTGAGGACCGGGACCTTGAAGAGACCCAGTACTTC.

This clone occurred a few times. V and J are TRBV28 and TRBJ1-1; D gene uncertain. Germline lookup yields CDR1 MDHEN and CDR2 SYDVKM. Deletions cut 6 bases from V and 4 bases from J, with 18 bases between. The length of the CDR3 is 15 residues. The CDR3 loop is CASRRNTINPTEAFF. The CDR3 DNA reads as TGTGCCAGCAGGAGAAACACCATCAATCCCACTGAAGCTTTCTTT.

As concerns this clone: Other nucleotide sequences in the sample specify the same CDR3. The CDR3 nucleotides read TGCAGCGTTGGTGGGGGGACTGAAGCTTTCTTT. Translated, it gives CSVGGGTEAFF. V and J are TRBV29-1 and TRBJ1-1; maybe TRBD1 (5 bases). Germline values: CDR1 SQVTM, CDR2 ANQGSEA. With 4 bases removed from V and 5 bases from J, the gap between germline ends came to 8 bases. This CDR3 region has 11 residues.

CDR3 nucleotide sequence: TGTGCCAGCAGCCCCTTAGCGGGGGGGTTGAATGAGCAGTTCTTC. It encodes CASSPLAGGLNEQFF. V usage is TRBV14 and J usage is TRBJ2-1, with 11 bases matching TRBD2. V lost 4 bases, J lost 7 bases, and 6 bases stayed unmatched. The CDR3 consists of 15 residues. Germline assignment: CDR1 SGHDN and CDR2 FVKESK. Drawing the rest from reference TRBV14 and TRBJ2-1, the complete variable domain is EAGVTQFPSHSVIEKGQTVTLRCDPISGHDNLYWYRRVMGKEIKFLLHFVKESKQDESGMPNNRFLAERTGGTYSTLKVQPAELEDSGVYFCASSPLAGGLNEQFFGPGTRLTVL.

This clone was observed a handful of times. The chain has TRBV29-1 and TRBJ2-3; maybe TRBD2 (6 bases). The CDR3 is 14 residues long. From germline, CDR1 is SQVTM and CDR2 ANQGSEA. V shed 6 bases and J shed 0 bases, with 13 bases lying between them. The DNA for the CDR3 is TGCAGCGTGAGAGGGGACTGGAGCACAGATACGCAGTATTTT. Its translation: CSVRGDWSTDTQYF.

The CDR3 sequence is CASSFGHEQYF. The CDR3 nucleotides read TGCGCCAGCAGCTTCGGACACGAGCAGTACTTC. The J gene is TRBJ2-7, the V gene TRBV5-1; no clear D gene. There are 11 residues in the CDR3. V was cut by 2 bases and J by 5 bases, with 5 bases left in between. From germline, CDR1 is SGHRS and CDR2 YFSETQ.

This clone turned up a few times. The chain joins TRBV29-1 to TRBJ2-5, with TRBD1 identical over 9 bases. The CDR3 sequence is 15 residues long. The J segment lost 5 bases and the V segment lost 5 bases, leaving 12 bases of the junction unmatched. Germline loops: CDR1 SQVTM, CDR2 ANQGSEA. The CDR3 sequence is CSVTPSDRGWETQYF. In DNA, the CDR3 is TGCAGCGTTACCCCTTCGGACAGGGGATGGGAGACCCAGTACTTC.

This chain's CDR3 is CASSLFTDTQYF. The CDR3 DNA follows: TGTGCCAGCAGCTTATTCACAGATACGCAGTATTTT. This chain links TRBV7-2 with TRBJ2-3; the D is unclear. V lost 2 bases and J 2 bases, leaving 2 bases between the germline ends. The CDR3 consists of 12 residues. Germline V gene data show CDR1 as SGHTA and CDR2 as FQGNSA.

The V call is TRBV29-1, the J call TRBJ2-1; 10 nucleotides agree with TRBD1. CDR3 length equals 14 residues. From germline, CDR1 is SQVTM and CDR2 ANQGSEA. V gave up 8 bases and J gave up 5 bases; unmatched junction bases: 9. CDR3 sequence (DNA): TGCAGCTCGGAGGGGACAGGGGAAGACAATGAGCAGTTCTTC. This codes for CSSEGTGEDNEQFF.

CDR3 loop: CSVGAEDGNIQYF. CDR3 coding DNA: TGCAGCGTGGGGGCCGAAGACGGAAACATTCAGTACTTC. The gene calls are TRBV29-1 and TRBJ2-4, with TRBD1 as a possible D gene (6 bases). CDR1 and CDR2 (germline): SQVTM, ANQGSEA. The CDR3 consists of 13 residues. V was trimmed by 6 bases and J by 6 bases, leaving 15 bases between them.

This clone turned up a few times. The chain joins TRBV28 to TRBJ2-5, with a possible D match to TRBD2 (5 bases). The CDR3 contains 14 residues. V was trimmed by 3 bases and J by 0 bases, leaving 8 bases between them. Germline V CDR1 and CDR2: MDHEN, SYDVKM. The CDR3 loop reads CASSFQTNQETQYF. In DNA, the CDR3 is TGTGCCAGCAGTTTTCAGACTAACCAAGAGACCCAGTACTTC.

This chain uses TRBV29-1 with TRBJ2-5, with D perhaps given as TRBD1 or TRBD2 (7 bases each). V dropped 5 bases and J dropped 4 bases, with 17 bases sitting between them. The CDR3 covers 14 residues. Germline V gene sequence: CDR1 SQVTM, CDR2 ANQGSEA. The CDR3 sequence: CSVPWVRGGETQYF. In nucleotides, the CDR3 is TGCAGCGTTCCTTGGGTCAGGGGGGGAGAGACCCAGTACTTC.

In DNA form, the CDR3 reads TGTGCCTGGAGTGTTGTTGGTACCGGGGAGCTGTTTTTT. Protein sequence: CAWSVVGTGELFF. The chain combines TRBV30 with TRBJ2-2, with D hard to call. CDR3 length: 13 residues. Deletions cut 0 bases from V and 5 bases from J, with 7 bases between. Per germline, CDR1 GTSNPN and CDR2 SVGIG (reference sequence).

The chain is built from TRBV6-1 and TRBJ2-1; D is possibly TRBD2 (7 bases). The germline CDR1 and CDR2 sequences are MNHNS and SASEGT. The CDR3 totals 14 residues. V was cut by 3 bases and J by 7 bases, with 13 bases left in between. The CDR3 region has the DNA TGTGCCAGCAGTGAGTGGGGGGGGGCTAATGAGCAGTTCTTC. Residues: CASSEWGGANEQFF.

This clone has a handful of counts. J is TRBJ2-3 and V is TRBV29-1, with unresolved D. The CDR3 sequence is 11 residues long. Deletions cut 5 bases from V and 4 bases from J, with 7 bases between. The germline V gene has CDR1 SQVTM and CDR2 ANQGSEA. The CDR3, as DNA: TGCAGCGTTAGTTGGGCAGATACGCAGTATTTT. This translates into CSVSWADTQYF.

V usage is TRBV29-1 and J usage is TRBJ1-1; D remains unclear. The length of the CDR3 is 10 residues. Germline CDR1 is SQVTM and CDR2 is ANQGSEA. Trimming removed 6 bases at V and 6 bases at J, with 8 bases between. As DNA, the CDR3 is TGCAGCGTCCCCCTACCTGAAGCTTTCTTT. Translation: CSVPLPEAFF.

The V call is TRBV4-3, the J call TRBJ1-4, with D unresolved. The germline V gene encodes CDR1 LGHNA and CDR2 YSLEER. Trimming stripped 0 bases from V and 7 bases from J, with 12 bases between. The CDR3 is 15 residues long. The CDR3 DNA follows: TGCGCCAGCAGCCAAGAGAACAGACTACGTGAAAAACTGTTTTTT. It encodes CASSQENRLREKLFF.

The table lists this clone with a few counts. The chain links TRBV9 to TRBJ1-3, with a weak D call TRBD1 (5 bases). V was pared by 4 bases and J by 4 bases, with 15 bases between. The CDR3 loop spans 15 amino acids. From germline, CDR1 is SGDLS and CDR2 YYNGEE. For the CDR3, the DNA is TGTGCCAGCAGCTCCGGGACGTCGGCGGGAAACACCATATATTTT. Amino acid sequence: CASSSGTSAGNTIYF.